This entry features one T cell receptor (beta chain) sequence. Its antigen remains unidentified. Molecular barcoding with unique molecular identifiers was used for the TCRbeta library. Using its own MiXCR run on the PCR reads, TCRdb lists one record per CDR3 protein. Altogether 500,000 to 750,000 distinct CDR3 sequences are present, roughly 13% being singletons, with the ten largest covering 2.2%. The CDR3 is 14 amino acids. Looked up from germline, CDR1 is SGDLS and CDR2 is YYNGEE. V lost 4 bases and J 1 base, leaving 10 bases between the germline ends. This sample stems from a study of T-cell reconstitution after alpha-beta-depleted transplantation in children. Study findings and constraints: Surviving recipient T cells and thymic progenitors underlay high day-60 TCRbeta diversity in some patients. One year after transplant, T-cell counts and diversity came mostly from newly produced T cells.

The receptor was derived from a male patient between 10 and 17 years old who had a stem cell transplant for acute myeloid leukemia, so the T cells may come from the graft donor. The J gene is TRBJ2-3, the V gene TRBV9; D gene unclear. Here the sequenced sample was PBMCs, mostly from graft donor cells, taken 360 days after TCRalphabeta/CD19-depleted stem cell transplant. CDR3 loop: CASSPRMGTDTQYF. The CDR3 DNA reads TGTGCCAGCAGCCCCCGGATGGGCACAGATACGCAGTATTTT. Full variable domain (remainder filled in from reference TRBV9 and TRBJ2-3): DSGVTQTPKHLITATGQRVTLRCSPRSGDLSVYWYQQSLDQGLQFLIQYYNGEERAKGNILERFSAQQFPDLHSELNLSSLELGDSALYFCASSPRMGTDTQYFGPGTRLTVL.